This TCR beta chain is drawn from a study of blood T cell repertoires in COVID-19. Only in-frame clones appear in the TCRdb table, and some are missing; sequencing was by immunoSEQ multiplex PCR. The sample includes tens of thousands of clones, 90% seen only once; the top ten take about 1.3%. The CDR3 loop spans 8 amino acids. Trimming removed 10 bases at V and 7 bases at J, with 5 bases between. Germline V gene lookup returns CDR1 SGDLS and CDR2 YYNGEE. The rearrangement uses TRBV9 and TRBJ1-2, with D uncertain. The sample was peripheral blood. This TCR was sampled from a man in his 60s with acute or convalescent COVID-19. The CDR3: CAGSGYTF. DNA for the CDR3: TGTGCCGGGAGTGGCTACACCTTC.